These 17 T cell receptor beta chains were sequenced from one sample in a study of blood T cell repertoires in COVID-19. The protocol was immunoSEQ multiplex PCR, while the TCRdb copy is restricted to in-frame clones and leaves out a portion. The repertoire holds about 260,000 clones, with about 87% as singletons. The sample consisted of peripheral blood. The receptors stem from a woman aged 40-49 years with acute or convalescent COVID-19.

The chain carries TRBV20-1 and TRBJ1-1; no reliable D call. Trimming removed 3 bases from V and 3 bases from J, with 5 bases in between. Looked up from germline, CDR1 is DFQATT and CDR2 is SNEGSKA (reference sequence). This CDR3 region has 11 residues. Here the CDR3 reads CSASSHTEAFF. CDR3 DNA sequence: TGCAGTGCTAGTTCTCACACTGAAGCTTTCTTT.

CDR3 sequence reads: CASGPDLAGTGTYGYTF. CDR3 nucleotide sequence: TGTGCTAGTGGTCCGGACTTAGCCGGGACAGGGACCTATGGCTACACCTTC. This chain uses TRBV12-5 with TRBJ1-2, with 9 bases matching TRBD1. The CDR3 length is 17 residues. With 5 bases clipped from V and 4 bases from J, the junction kept 14 bases outside the gene matches. Per the germline V gene, CDR1 is LGHNT and CDR2 is FRNRAP.

This chain connects TRBV30 to TRBJ2-5; D gene unclear. V was clipped by 5 bases and J by 5 bases, with 21 bases between them. There are 15 residues in the CDR3. Germline loops: CDR1 GTSNPN, CDR2 SVGIG (reference sequence). DNA for the CDR3: TGTGCCTGGTCGGAGCCCCAGATCTATTTCGAGACCCAGTACTTC. Amino acids: CAWSEPQIYFETQYF.

The chain joins TRBV29-1 to TRBJ1-1; 7 bases map to TRBD1. CDR1 and CDR2 from the germline V gene are SQVTM and ANQGSEA. V lost 6 bases and J lost 4; bases outside the gene matches: 8. This CDR3 is 13 amino acids long. This CDR3 is CSVRTGGSTEAFF. In DNA form, the CDR3 reads TGCAGCGTCAGGACAGGAGGGAGCACTGAAGCTTTCTTT.

V is TRBV5-1 and J is TRBJ1-1; tentative D call: TRBD1 (5 bases). The V and J ends lost 4 bases and 4 bases respectively, with 17 bases between them. Germline V gene lookup returns CDR1 SGHRS and CDR2 YFSETQ. The CDR3 covers 15 residues. DNA for the CDR3: TGCGCCAGCAGCGACGATTCAGTGGGGGGCACTGAAGCTTTCTTT. This translates into CASSDDSVGGTEAFF.

CDR3 DNA: TGTGCCAGCAGTGAAGTATGGGCGGGTGAAAAACTGTTTTTT. Translating gives CASSEVWAGEKLFF. The chain couples TRBV25-1 to TRBJ1-4; the D is unclear. The CDR3 has 14 residues. Looked up from germline, CDR1 is MGHDK and CDR2 is SYGVNS. Trimming shortened V by 2 bases and J by 7 bases, and 11 bases separated the two germline ends.

This chain links TRBV21-1 with TRBJ2-7; the table's D call, TRBD1, has no DNA check behind it. TRBV21-1 is a pseudogene segment. This CDR3 has 13 residues. CDR3 region: CASSGRGADEQYV. CDR3 sequence (DNA): TGTGCCAGCAGCGGCCGTGGGGCAGACGAGCAGTACGTC.

The chain carries TRBV5-4 and TRBJ2-2, with TRBD1 identical over 7 bases. Germline-derived CDR1 and CDR2 are SGHNT and YYREEE (reference sequence). The CDR3 consists of 13 residues. The trim removed 2 bases at V and 5 bases at J, leaving 0 bases unmatched. CDR3 sequence: CASSLQGTGELFF. Written as DNA, the CDR3 is TGTGCCAGCAGCTTACAGGGGACCGGGGAGCTGTTTTTT. Full variable domain (missing parts from reference TRBV5-4 and TRBJ2-2): ETGVTQSPTHLIKTRGQQVTLRCSSQSGHNTVSWYQQALGQGPQFIFQYYREEENGRGNFPPRFSGLQFPNYSSELNVNALELDDSALYLCASSLQGTGELFFGEGSRLTVL.

The chain has TRBV19 and TRBJ2-3; D remains unclear. Germline-derived CDR1 and CDR2 are LNHDA and SQIVND (reference sequence). Deletions cut 6 bases from V and 2 bases from J, with 12 bases between. The CDR3 sequence is 14 residues long. CDR3 sequence reads: CASSAARNTDTQYF. Written as DNA, the CDR3 is TGTGCCAGTAGCGCCGCCAGAAACACAGATACGCAGTATTTT.

The rearrangement uses TRBV24-1 and TRBJ1-2, with 7 nucleotides matching TRBD1. Germline V lookup: CDR1 KGHDR, CDR2 SFDVKD. The trim removed 4 bases at V and 4 bases at J, leaving 5 bases unmatched. This CDR3 is built from 14 residues. Here the CDR3 reads CATSDNAGGYGYTF. CDR3 nucleotide sequence: TGTGCCACCAGTGACAACGCAGGGGGCTATGGCTACACCTTC.

This chain connects TRBV4-1 to TRBJ1-4; D gene ambiguous. The ends were cut back, 1 base at V and 8 bases at J, with 5 bases in the middle. Germline V gives CDR1 MGHRA, CDR2 YSYEKL. CDR3 length equals 12 residues. CDR3 amino acids: CASSQVQEKLFF. CDR3 sequence (DNA): TGCGCCAGCAGCCAAGTTCAGGAAAAACTGTTTTTT.

V is TRBV27 and J is TRBJ2-1, with TRBD1 matching 8 bases. This CDR3 comprises 14 residues. The trim removed 6 bases at V and 15 bases at J, leaving 16 bases unmatched. Germline CDR1 MNHEY, CDR2 SMNVEV (reference sequence). The CDR3 coding sequence is TGTGCCAGCAGCCGGACAGGGTATACAATGAGTTTGTTCTTC. Translating gives CASSRTGYTMSLFF.

This clone occurred once. The chain couples TRBV5-4 to TRBJ1-6; D not resolved. The germline gives CDR1 SGHNT, CDR2 YYREEE (reference sequence). The CDR3 is 16 amino acids. Between the trimmed V and J ends, which lost 3 bases and 0 bases, there was a span of 10 bases. CDR3 sequence: CASSSQVSSYNSPLHF. The CDR3 DNA follows: TGTGCCAGCAGCTCCCAGGTGAGCTCCTATAATTCACCCCTCCACTTT.

The chain employs TRBV4-1 and TRBJ2-3, with TRBD1 identical over 8 bases. Germline-derived CDR1 and CDR2 are MGHRA and YSYEKL. This CDR3 has 20 residues. V dropped 3 bases and J dropped 2; count of bases not matched to a gene: 19. CDR3 DNA sequence: TGCGCCAGCAGCCAGGAACTTGCCCCCCGACGGGACAGGAACACAGATACGCAGTATTTT. It is translated as CASSQELAPRRDRNTDTQYF.

This clone was recorded a few times. The chain carries TRBV30 and TRBJ1-2, with TRBD1 matching over 8 bases. Germline-derived CDR1 and CDR2 are GTSNPN and SVGIG (reference sequence). This CDR3 spans 15 amino acids. After removal of 3 bases from V and 4 bases from J, the junction contained 10 bases not matched to a gene. The CDR3 DNA is TGTGCCTGGAGCCCCAAAGGACAGGGTCGCTATGGCTACACCTTC. Translated, it gives CAWSPKGQGRYGYTF. Filled out from reference TRBV30 and TRBJ1-2, the complete variable domain reads SQTIHQWPATLVQPVGSPLSLECTVEGTSNPNLYWYRQAAGRGLQLLFYSVGIGQISSEVPQNLSASRPQDRQFILSSKKLLLSDSGFYLCAWSPKGQGRYGYTFGSGTRLTVV.

J is TRBJ2-5 and V is TRBV5-4, with a possible D match to TRBD2 (6 bases). V was trimmed by 0 bases and J by 13 bases, leaving 13 bases between them. Germline CDR1 reads SGHNT; CDR2 reads YYREEE (reference sequence). The CDR3 length is 12 residues. Here the CDR3 DNA reads TGTGCCAGCAGCTTGGATGGAGGGGTTCCGTACTTC. Its protein is CASSLDGGVPYF.

The chain carries TRBV19 and TRBJ2-3; D perhaps matches TRBD1 (5 bases). Germline V CDR1 and CDR2: LNHDA, SQIVND (reference sequence). V lost 6 bases and J 7 bases, leaving 8 bases between the germline ends. The CDR3 length is 11 residues. This CDR3 is CASRQGNTQYF. DNA of the CDR3: TGTGCCAGTAGGCAGGGAAATACGCAGTATTTT.